The present entry profiles one T cell receptor beta chain with its context. This sample is part of a study of neoadjuvant anti-PD-1 for oral cavity cancer. CDR3 size: 15 residues. The germline gives CDR1 MNHEY, CDR2 SMNVEV (reference sequence). V shed 6 bases and J shed 4 bases, with 16 bases lying between them. The table came from immunoSEQ multiplex PCR; TCRdb's copy has only in-frame clones and leaves some out. Here the sample spans approximately 14,000 clones, over 55% being singletons. The receptor was derived from a person aged 35 to 85 with oral cavity squamous cell carcinoma. The input for sequencing was PBMCs, taken before nivolumab (anti-PD-1) treatment. The chain links TRBV27 to TRBJ2-1; D is uncertain. The CDR3 DNA follows: TGTGCCAGCAGACAAGTCTATAGCCCATACAATGAGCAGTTCTTC. Translation gives CASRQVYSPYNEQFF.